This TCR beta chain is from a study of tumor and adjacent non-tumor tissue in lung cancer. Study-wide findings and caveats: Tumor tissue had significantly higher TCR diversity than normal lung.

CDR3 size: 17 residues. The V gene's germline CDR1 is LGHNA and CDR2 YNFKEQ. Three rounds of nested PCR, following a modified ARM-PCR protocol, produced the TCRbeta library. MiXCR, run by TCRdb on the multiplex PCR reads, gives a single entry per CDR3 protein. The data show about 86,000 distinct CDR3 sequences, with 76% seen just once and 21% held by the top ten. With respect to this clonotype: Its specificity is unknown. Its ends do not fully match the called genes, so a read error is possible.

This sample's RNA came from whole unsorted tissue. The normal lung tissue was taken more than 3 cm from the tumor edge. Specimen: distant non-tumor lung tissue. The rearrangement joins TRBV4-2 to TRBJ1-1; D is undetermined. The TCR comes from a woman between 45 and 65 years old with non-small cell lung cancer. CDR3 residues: CASSQELIGSLGTEAFF. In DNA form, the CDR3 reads TGCGCCAGCAGCCAAGAACTCATTGGGTCTCTGGGCACTGAAGCTTTCTTT.